These 18 T cell receptor beta chains were sequenced from one sample in a study of cytomegalovirus exposure and HLA in healthy donors. In the PCR, 60 Vbeta and 13 Jbeta primers were used. Profiling relied on immunoSEQ multiplex PCR, and the TCRdb table lists in-frame clones only, not all of them. The sample lists some 97,000 clones; 75% to 85% were seen once. Sequenced: PBMCs. The receptors were gathered from a female donor in good health and CMV-seropositive.

The chain is built from TRBV27 and TRBJ2-2; D unresolved. This CDR3 has 13 residues. Trimming cost V 2 bases and J 6 bases, with 7 bases left between them. CDR1 and CDR2 from the germline V gene are MNHEY and SMNVEV (reference sequence). The CDR3 here is CASSLRRSGELFF. Here the CDR3 DNA reads TGTGCCAGCAGTTTACGGCGGTCCGGGGAGCTGTTTTTT.

V usage is TRBV5-1 and J usage is TRBJ2-6; D is unclear. The CDR3 loop spans 17 amino acids. The V and J ends lost 0 bases and 0 bases respectively, with 10 bases between them. CDR1 and CDR2 from the germline V gene are SGHRS and YFSETQ. The CDR3 DNA sequence: TGCGCCAGCAGCTTGGGACACGCGACCTCTGGGGCCAACGTCCTGACTTTC. Its protein is CASSLGHATSGANVLTF.

The gene calls are TRBV11-2 and TRBJ1-2; TRBD1 aligns across 10 bases. V trimming: 2 bases; J trimming: 5 bases; junction bases outside the gene matches: 11. The CDR3 contains 17 residues. Germline V gene lookup returns CDR1 SGHAT and CDR2 FQNNGV. CDR3 region: CASSLRSGTGVGYGYTF. The DNA of the CDR3 is TGTGCCAGCAGCTTAAGGTCCGGGACAGGGGTGGGATATGGCTACACCTTC.

The rearrangement links TRBV10-3 to TRBJ2-7; TRBD2 aligns across 7 bases. Unmatched junction bases numbered 7, after V lost 0 bases and J lost 2 bases. Germline V lookup: CDR1 ENHRY, CDR2 SYGVKD. CDR3 length equals 16 residues. The DNA of the CDR3 is TGTGCCATCAGTGAGTCGGGAGGCCGGGGGGCCTACGAGCAGTACTTC. Its protein is CAISESGGRGAYEQYF.

This chain uses TRBV19 with TRBJ1-2, with a weak D call TRBD1 (6 bases). Trimming removed 5 bases from V and 0 bases from J, with 10 bases in between. CDR1 and CDR2 from the germline V gene are LNHDA and SQIVND (reference sequence). The CDR3 covers 14 residues. CDR3 nucleotides: TGTGCCAGTAGTTTTCAGGGGACTAACTATGGCTACACCTTC. It codes for CASSFQGTNYGYTF.

The CDR3 sequence: CASSRTSGPGDTQYF. DNA of the CDR3: TGTGCCAGCAGTAGGACTAGCGGGCCAGGGGATACGCAGTATTTT. The chain recombines TRBV27 with TRBJ2-3; TRBD2 agrees at 11 bases. Looked up from germline, CDR1 is MNHEY and CDR2 is SMNVEV (reference sequence). The V and J ends lost 5 bases and 6 bases, in that order; junction bases with no gene match: 7. The CDR3 is made up of 15 amino acids.

V gene TRBV7-6 combines with J gene TRBJ1-5; unclear D gene. The CDR3 runs 14 residues. Trimming left V 1 base short and J 4 bases short, with 8 bases between. Germline lookup yields CDR1 SGHVS and CDR2 FNYEAQ. The CDR3 reads CASSLGPSNQPQHF. The CDR3 nucleotides are TGTGCCAGCAGCTTAGGGCCATCAAATCAGCCCCAGCATTTT.

J is TRBJ2-5 and V is TRBV7-6; 9 bases match TRBD2. The end of the DNA is better explained by TRBJ2-7, so the J call may be wrong. The CDR3 spans 13 residues. The germline gives CDR1 SGHVS, CDR2 FNYEAQ. The CDR3 spells CASSPRAGGEQYF. The DNA for the CDR3 is TGTGCCAGCAGCCCCAGAGCGGGGGGCGAGCAGTACTTC.

The V gene is TRBV11-2, the J gene TRBJ2-7; D perhaps matches TRBD1 (6 bases). Trimming cost V 1 base and J 4 bases, with 11 bases left between them. Germline V gene lookup returns CDR1 SGHAT and CDR2 FQNNGV. The CDR3 consists of 14 residues. CDR3 amino acids: CASSLAARGYEQYF. The DNA for the CDR3 is TGTGCCAGCAGCTTAGCGGCAAGGGGGTACGAGCAGTACTTC. Filled out from reference TRBV11-2 and TRBJ2-7, the complete variable domain reads EAGVAQSPRYKIIEKRQSVAFWCNPISGHATLYWYQQILGQGPKLLIQFQNNGVVDDSQLPKDRFSAERLKGVDSTLKIQPAKLEDSAVYLCASSLAARGYEQYFGPGTRLTVT.

This clone was counted a few times. The V and J genes are TRBV6-5 and TRBJ1-2; unclear D gene. Germline values: CDR1 MNHEY, CDR2 SVGAGI. CDR3 length equals 14 residues. Trimming took 6 bases from V and 0 from J, leaving 11 bases between them. The CDR3 is CASRTSSANYGYTF. The CDR3 DNA follows: TGTGCCAGCAGGACATCCTCCGCTAACTATGGCTACACCTTC.

This chain uses TRBV6-5 with TRBJ2-7; possibly TRBD1 for D (6 bases). The CDR3 has 16 residues. Germline V CDR1 and CDR2: MNHEY, SVGAGI. The V end lost 0 bases, the J end lost 2 bases, and 14 bases lay between the germline ends. The CDR3 sequence: CASSYSTGQETYEQYF. DNA for the CDR3: TGTGCCAGCAGTTACTCGACGGGACAAGAAACCTACGAGCAGTACTTC.

This clone has only one observation. The J gene is TRBJ2-2, the V gene TRBV19; D is perhaps TRBD1 (6 bases). The germline V gene encodes CDR1 LNHDA and CDR2 SQIVND (reference sequence). The V end lost 4 bases, the J end lost 5 bases, and 20 bases lay between the germline ends. The CDR3 has 17 amino acids. The CDR3 region is CASSKLGQPPWTGELFF. DNA of the CDR3: TGTGCCAGTAGTAAGTTAGGACAGCCGCCGTGGACCGGGGAGCTGTTTTTT.

This sequence joins TRBV25-1 and TRBJ1-6; D uncertain. Trimming pared 6 bases from V and 0 bases from J, leaving 9 bases between. This CDR3 contains 15 residues. Germline-derived CDR1 and CDR2 are MGHDK and SYGVNS. This CDR3 reads CASSPPNSYNSPLHF. In DNA, the CDR3 is TGTGCCAGCAGCCCCCCCAACTCCTATAATTCACCCCTCCACTTT.

The chain recombines TRBV29-1 with TRBJ2-5; TRBD1 agrees at 12 bases. The assigned J gene may be wrong: the sequence end matches TRBJ2-7 better. There are 13 residues in the CDR3. Per germline, CDR1 SQVTM and CDR2 ANQGSEA. This chain's CDR3 is CSVEGDRGREQYF. DNA of the CDR3: TGCAGCGTCGAGGGGGACAGGGGGCGCGAGCAGTACTTC.

This chain links TRBV7-9 with TRBJ2-1; TRBD1 matches 12 bases. The J segment lost 5 bases and the V segment lost 1 base, leaving 3 bases of the junction unmatched. CDR3 length equals 16 residues. Germline V gene data show CDR1 as SEHNR and CDR2 as FQNEAQ (reference sequence). The CDR3 DNA sequence: TGTGCCAGCAGCTTAGGGGGACAGGGGGCTAACAATGAGCAGTTCTTC. It translates to CASSLGGQGANNEQFF.

The V gene is TRBV14, the J gene TRBJ1-6, with TRBD1 matching over 7 bases. The trim removed 1 base at V and 13 bases at J, leaving 7 bases unmatched. The CDR3 is made up of 14 amino acids. Germline assignment: CDR1 SGHDN and CDR2 FVKESK. CDR3 DNA sequence: TGTGCCAGCAGCCAAGTCCAGGGGGTCGGTCCCCTCCACTTT. This encodes CASSQVQGVGPLHF. The whole variable domain, filled in from reference TRBV14 and TRBJ1-6, reads EAGVTQFPSHSVIEKGQTVTLRCDPISGHDNLYWYRRVMGKEIKFLLHFVKESKQDESGMPNNRFLAERTGGTYSTLKVQPAELEDSGVYFCASSQVQGVGPLHFGNGTRLTVT.

The V gene is TRBV2, the J gene TRBJ1-5; D ambiguous. Germline-derived CDR1 and CDR2 are SNHLY and FYNNEI. V lost 9 bases and J 4 bases, leaving 10 bases between the germline ends. This CDR3 is 12 amino acids long. The CDR3 DNA is TGTGCCAGTAAGGGAGGTAATCAGCCCCAGCATTTT. This gives the protein CASKGGNQPQHF.

The chain joins TRBV19 to TRBJ2-6, with D tentatively TRBD1 (5 bases). The ends were cut back, 2 bases at V and 3 bases at J, with 14 bases in the middle. CDR1 and CDR2 from the germline V gene are LNHDA and SQIVND (reference sequence). This CDR3 has 17 amino acids. The CDR3 here is CASSIRAGLGGANVLTF. The CDR3 nucleotides are TGTGCCAGTAGTATAAGGGCAGGGCTAGGTGGGGCCAACGTCCTGACTTTC.